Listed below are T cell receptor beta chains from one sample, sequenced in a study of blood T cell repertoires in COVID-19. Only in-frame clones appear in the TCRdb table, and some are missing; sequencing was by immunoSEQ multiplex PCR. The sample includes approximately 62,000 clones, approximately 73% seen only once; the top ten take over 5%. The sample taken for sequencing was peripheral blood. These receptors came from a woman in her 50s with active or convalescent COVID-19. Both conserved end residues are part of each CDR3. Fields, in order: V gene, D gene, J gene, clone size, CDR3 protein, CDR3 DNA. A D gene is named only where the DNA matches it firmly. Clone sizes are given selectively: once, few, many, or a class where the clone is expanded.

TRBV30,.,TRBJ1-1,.,CAWSEIWNTEAFF,TGTGCCTGGAGTGAAATATGGAACACTGAAGCTTTCTTT
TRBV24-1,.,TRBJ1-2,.,CATSDPGQKRGYTF,TGTGCCACCAGTGACCCCGGACAGAAGAGGGGCTACACCTTC
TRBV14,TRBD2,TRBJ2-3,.,CASSPRGLAGADTQYF,TGTGCCAGCAGCCCCCGCGGACTAGCGGGAGCAGATACGCAGTATTTT
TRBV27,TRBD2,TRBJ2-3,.,CASRGLAGADTQYF,TGTGCCAGCAGGGGACTAGCGGGGGCAGATACGCAGTATTTT
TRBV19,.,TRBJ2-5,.,CASSRRWQGETQYF,TGTGCCAGTAGTCGTAGGTGGCAGGGGGAGACCCAGTACTTC
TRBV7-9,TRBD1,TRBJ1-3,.,CASSFGQAGDTIYF,TGTGCCAGCAGCTTTGGACAGGCCGGGGACACCATATATTTT
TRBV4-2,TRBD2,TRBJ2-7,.,CASSQEGLAFPYEQYF,TGTGCCAGCAGCCAAGAGGGACTAGCTTTTCCCTACGAGCAGTACTTC
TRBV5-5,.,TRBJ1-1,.,CASIRQVTDTEAFF,TGTGCCAGCATTCGACAGGTTACGGACACTGAAGCTTTCTTT
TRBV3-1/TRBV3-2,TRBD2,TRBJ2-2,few,CASSKSGAGELFF,TGTGCCAGCAGCAAAAGCGGGGCCGGGGAGCTGTTTTTT
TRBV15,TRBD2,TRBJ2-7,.,CATSGYSGRGYEQYF,TGTGCCACCAGCGGATATAGCGGGAGGGGCTACGAGCAGTACTTC
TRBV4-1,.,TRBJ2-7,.,CASSQDEVRDTEQYF,TGCGCCAGCAGCCAAGATGAAGTCAGGGATACCGAGCAGTACTTC
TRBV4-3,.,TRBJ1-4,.,CASSQGQNREEKLFF,TGCGCCAGCAGCCAAGGGCAGAACCGGGAGGAAAAACTGTTTTTT
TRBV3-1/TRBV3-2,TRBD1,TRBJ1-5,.,CASSQDRETGDPYSNQPQHF,TGTGCCAGCAGCCAAGATCGGGAGACAGGGGACCCATATAGCAATCAGCCCCAGCATTTT
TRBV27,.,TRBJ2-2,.,CASSLYVYTGELFF,TGTGCCAGCAGTTTATATGTATACACCGGGGAGCTGTTTTTT
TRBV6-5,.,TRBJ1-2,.,CASIGGLDGYYGYTF,TGTGCCAGCATTGGGGGCCTGGACGGATACTATGGCTACACCTTC
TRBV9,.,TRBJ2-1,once,CASSVGEAPSNEQFF,TGTGCCAGCAGCGTAGGCGAGGCCCCCAGCAATGAGCAGTTCTTC
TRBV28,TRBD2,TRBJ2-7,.,CASRSGGSSYEQYF,TGTGCCAGCAGATCGGGGGGGAGCTCCTACGAGCAGTACTTC
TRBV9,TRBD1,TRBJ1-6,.,CASSVGGTGPSRSSPLHF,TGTGCCAGCAGCGTAGGCGGGACAGGGCCTTCCAGGAGTTCACCCCTCCACTTT
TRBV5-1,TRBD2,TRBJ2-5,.,CASSPQGLAQETQYF,TGCGCCAGCAGCCCTCAAGGACTAGCTCAGGAGACCCAGTACTTC
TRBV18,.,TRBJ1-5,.,CASSPSPGNQPQHF,TGTGCCAGCTCACCATCCCCCGGCAATCAGCCCCAGCATTTT
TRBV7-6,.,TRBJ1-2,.,CASSPSGDVNYGYTF,TGTGCCAGCAGCCCTTCGGGAGATGTGAACTATGGCTACACCTTC
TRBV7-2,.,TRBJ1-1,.,CASNQRGRTEAFF,TGTGCCAGCAACCAGCGGGGTAGGACTGAAGCTTTCTTT
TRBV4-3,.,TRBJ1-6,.,CASSQDTPGRGSPLHF,TGCGCCAGCAGCCAAGATACCCCCGGACGGGGATCACCCCTCCACTTT
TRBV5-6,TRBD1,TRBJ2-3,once,CASSQTGISTDTQYF,TGTGCCAGCAGCCAGACAGGGATTAGCACAGATACGCAGTATTTT
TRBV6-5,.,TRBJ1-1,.,CASSTDRIVTEAFF,TGTGCCAGCAGTACAGACAGAATAGTCACTGAAGCTTTCTTT
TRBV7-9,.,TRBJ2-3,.,CASRQRTGDTQYF,TGTGCCAGCCGGCAGCGAACTGGAGATACGCAGTATTTT
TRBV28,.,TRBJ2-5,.,CASSSQGQETQYF,TGTGCCAGCAGTTCCCAGGGCCAAGAGACCCAGTACTTC
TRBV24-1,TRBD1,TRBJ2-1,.,CATSSAPPGQGPNEQFF,TGTGCCACCAGTTCAGCCCCGCCGGGACAGGGACCTAATGAGCAGTTCTTC
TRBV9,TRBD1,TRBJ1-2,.,CASSPEGQGNYGYTF,TGTGCCAGCAGTCCCGAGGGACAGGGCAACTATGGCTACACCTTC
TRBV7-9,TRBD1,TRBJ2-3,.,CASSLWKTGVDTDTQYF,TGTGCCAGCAGCTTATGGAAGACAGGGGTCGACACAGATACGCAGTATTTT
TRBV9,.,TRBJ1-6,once,CASSVANSPLHF,TGTGCCAGCAGCGTAGCGAATTCACCCCTCCACTTT
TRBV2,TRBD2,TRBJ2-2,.,CASSEGTSGRAFGELFF,TGTGCCAGCAGTGAAGGGACTAGCGGGAGGGCCTTCGGGGAGCTGTTTTTT
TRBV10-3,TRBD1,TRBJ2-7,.,CAISDTGAEQYF,TGTGCCATCAGTGACACAGGGGCCGAGCAGTACTTC
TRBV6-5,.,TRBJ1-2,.,CASRLLGGDAGYTF,TGTGCCAGCAGATTACTAGGCGGGGACGCTGGCTACACCTTC
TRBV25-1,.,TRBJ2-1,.,CASSEWGENEQFF,TGTGCCAGCAGTGAATGGGGGGAGAATGAGCAGTTCTTC
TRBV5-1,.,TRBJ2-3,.,CASSLGVFGGQDTQYF,TGCGCCAGCAGCTTGGGCGTTTTCGGGGGGCAGGATACGCAGTATTTT
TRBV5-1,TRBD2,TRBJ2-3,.,CASSLGLASTDTQYF,TGCGCCAGCAGCCTCGGACTAGCGAGCACAGATACGCAGTATTTT
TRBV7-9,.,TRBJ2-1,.,CASTRVGGYNEQFF,TGTGCCAGCACCAGAGTCGGGGGCTACAATGAGCAGTTCTTC
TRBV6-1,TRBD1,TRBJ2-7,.,CASSPTGQGYEQYF,TGTGCCAGCAGCCCGACGGGACAGGGCTACGAGCAGTACTTC
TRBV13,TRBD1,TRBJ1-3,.,CASSLGLSGTGYYSGNTIYF,TGTGCCAGCAGCTTAGGCCTATCCGGGACAGGGTATTACTCTGGAAACACCATATATTTT
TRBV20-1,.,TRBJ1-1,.,CSASIQGREAFF,TGCAGTGCCAGTATACAGGGTCGTGAAGCTTTCTTT
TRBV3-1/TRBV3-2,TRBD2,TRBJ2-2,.,CASSQGLAVNTGELFF,TGTGCCAGCAGCCAAGGACTAGCGGTGAACACCGGGGAGCTGTTTTTT
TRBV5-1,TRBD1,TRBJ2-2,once,CASSPRGQGAAGELFF,TGCGCCAGCAGCCCTAGGGGCCAGGGGGCGGCCGGGGAGCTGTTTTTT
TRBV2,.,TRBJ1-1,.,CASRQNTEAFF,TGTGCCAGCAGACAGAACACTGAAGCTTTCTTT
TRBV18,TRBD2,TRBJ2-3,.,CASSPPAGATSETDTQYF,TGTGCCAGCTCCCCCCCGGCTGGGGCTACTAGCGAGACAGATACGCAGTATTTT
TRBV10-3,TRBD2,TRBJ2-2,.,CAISAGLAEFLGELFF,TGTGCCATCAGTGCGGGACTAGCGGAATTCCTCGGGGAGCTGTTTTTT
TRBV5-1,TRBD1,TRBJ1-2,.,CASSSLRGQGTNYGYTF,TGCGCCAGCAGCTCCTTACGTGGACAGGGAACTAACTATGGCTACACCTTC
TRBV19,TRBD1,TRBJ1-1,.,CASSIGTATEAFF,TGTGCCAGTAGTATTGGGACAGCCACTGAAGCTTTCTTT
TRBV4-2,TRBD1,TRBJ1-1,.,CASSPETGAKNTEAFF,TGTGCCAGCAGCCCAGAGACAGGGGCAAAGAACACTGAAGCTTTCTTT
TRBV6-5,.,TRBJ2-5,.,CASSFSEAGETQYF,TGTGCCAGCAGTTTCTCCGAAGCTGGAGAGACCCAGTACTTC
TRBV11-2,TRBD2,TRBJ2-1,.,CASSRRGAGYYNEQFF,TGTGCCAGCAGCCGCCGGGGAGCGGGATATTACAATGAGCAGTTCTTC
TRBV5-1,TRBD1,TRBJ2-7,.,CASSWGQGGYEQYF,TGCGCCAGCAGCTGGGGACAGGGGGGATACGAGCAGTACTTC
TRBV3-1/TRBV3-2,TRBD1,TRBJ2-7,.,CASSQGRVGQGLGEQYF,TGTGCCAGCAGCCAAGGGAGAGTCGGACAGGGTCTTGGGGAGCAGTACTTC
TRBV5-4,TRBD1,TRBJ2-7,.,CASSWGTGKNEQYF,TGTGCCAGCAGCTGGGGGACAGGGAAGAACGAGCAGTACTTC
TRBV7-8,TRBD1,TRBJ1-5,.,CASSLQGAHQPQHF,TGTGCCAGCAGCTTACAGGGGGCACATCAGCCCCAGCATTTT